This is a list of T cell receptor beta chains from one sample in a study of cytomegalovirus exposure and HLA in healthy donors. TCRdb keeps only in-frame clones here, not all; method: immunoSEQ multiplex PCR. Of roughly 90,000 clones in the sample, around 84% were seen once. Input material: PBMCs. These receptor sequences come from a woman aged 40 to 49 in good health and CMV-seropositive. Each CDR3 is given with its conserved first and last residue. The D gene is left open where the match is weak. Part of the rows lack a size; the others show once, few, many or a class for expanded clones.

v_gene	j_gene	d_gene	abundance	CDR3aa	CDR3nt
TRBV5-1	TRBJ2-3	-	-	CASSLGSGGGSTDTQYF	TGCGCCAGCAGCTTGGGGTCCGGGGGAGGTTCGACAGATACGCAGTATTTT
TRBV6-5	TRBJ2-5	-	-	CASSRGQETQYF	TGTGCCAGCAGCCGGGGGCAAGAGACCCAGTACTTC
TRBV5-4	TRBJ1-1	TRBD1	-	CASSQKTGGNTEAFF	TGTGCCAGCAGCCAAAAAACAGGGGGGAACACTGAAGCTTTCTTT
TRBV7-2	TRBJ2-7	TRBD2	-	CASSLVSASGGYEQYF	TGTGCCAGCAGCTTAGTTTCGGCTAGCGGGGGTTACGAGCAGTACTTC
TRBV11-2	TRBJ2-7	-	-	CASSFAQTYEQYF	TGTGCCAGCAGCTTTGCTCAGACCTACGAGCAGTACTTC
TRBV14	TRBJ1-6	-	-	CASSPEIISPLHF	TGTGCCAGCAGCCCAGAAATCATTTCACCCCTCCACTTT
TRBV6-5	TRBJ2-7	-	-	CASSRNGQAEQYF	TGTGCCAGCAGTCGAAATGGGCAGGCCGAGCAGTACTTC
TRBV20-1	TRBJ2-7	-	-	CSPNPGYEQYF	TGCAGCCCGAACCCAGGTTACGAGCAGTACTTC
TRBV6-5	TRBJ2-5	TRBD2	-	CASSYGGGETQYF	TGTGCCAGCAGTTACGGGGGGGGTGAGACCCAGTACTTC
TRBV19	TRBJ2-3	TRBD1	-	CASRDRAGRFSTDTQYF	TGTGCCAGCAGAGACAGGGCCGGTCGCTTTAGCACAGATACGCAGTATTTT
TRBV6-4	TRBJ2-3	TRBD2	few	CASSDSTSGSTDTQYF	TGTGCCAGCAGTGACTCGACTAGCGGGAGCACAGATACGCAGTATTTT
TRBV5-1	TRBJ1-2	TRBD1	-	CASSLGQGVDGYTF	TGCGCCAGCAGCTTGGGACAGGGGGTAGATGGCTACACCTTC
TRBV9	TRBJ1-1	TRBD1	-	CASRAPGQGSTEAFF	TGTGCCAGCAGAGCTCCGGGACAGGGCTCGACTGAAGCTTTCTTT
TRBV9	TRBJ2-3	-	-	CASSVENSRDTQYF	TGTGCCAGCAGCGTAGAAAACTCCCGGGATACGCAGTATTTT
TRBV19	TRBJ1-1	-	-	CASSVLEGLNTEAFF	TGTGCCAGTAGTGTCCTAGAGGGTCTGAACACTGAAGCTTTCTTT
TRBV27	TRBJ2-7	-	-	CASSPRQNYEQYF	TGTGCCAGCAGTCCCCGACAGAACTACGAGCAGTACTTC
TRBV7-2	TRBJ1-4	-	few	CASSPPHYEKLFF	TGTGCCAGCAGCCCGCCTCACTATGAAAAACTGTTTTTT
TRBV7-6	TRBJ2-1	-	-	CASSPTGSGEQFF	TGTGCCAGCAGCCCCACGGGATCGGGTGAGCAGTTCTTC
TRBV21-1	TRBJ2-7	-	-	CASSKEKTDRGYEQYF	TGTGCCAGCAGCAAAGAAAAAACTGACAGGGGCTACGAGCAGTACTTC
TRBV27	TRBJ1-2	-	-	CASRDSGGVYGYTF	TGTGCCAGCAGAGATTCGGGGGGGGTGTATGGCTACACCTTC